This TCR beta chain was captured by sequencing in a study of early T cells in non-severe SARS-CoV-2 infection. After removal of 2 bases from V and 4 bases from J, the junction contained 7 bases not matched to a gene. This CDR3 contains 15 residues. CDR1 is MNHEY, CDR2 SMNVEV, per germline (reference sequence). TCRdb ran MiXCR on the 5' RACE reads and lists one entry per CDR3 protein. The table has about 23,000 distinct CDR3 sequences, 3.5% to 5% seen once; the top ten hold approximately 8.3%. Specimen: whole blood. The TCR originated in an adult who was a healthcare worker with PCR-confirmed SARS-CoV-2 infection or an uninfected control (not recorded which). V usage is TRBV27 and J usage is TRBJ2-5, with 7 bases matching TRBD1. The CDR3, as DNA: TGTGCCAGCAGTTTAGGGCGGCAGGGGGTAGAGACCCAGTACTTC. It codes for CASSLGRQGVETQYF.